This T cell receptor (beta chain) was sequenced during a study of blood T cell repertoires in COVID-19 (dated by TCRdb to the early 2020s). Notes on the research overall: The collaborator samples originated in the United States, Italy and Spain and spanned the acute and convalescent phases of COVID-19. Where available, HLA class I and class II types were taken from metadata supplied by the sample provider and were not determined by assay-based typing. The prospective study material was composed of cDNA or gDNA derived from T cells, B-cell-depleted T cells, or PBMCs. Samples were obtained from the ongoing ImmuneRACE study (first 160 participants) and from 1,254 subjects provided by 6 global collaborators. Subjects who had been exposed to COVID-19, were actively infected with it, or had recovered from it provided the deeply sampled blood TCRbeta repertoires that made up the dataset. The repertoires were made available in a free public database intended to serve as a resource for research on the immune response to SARS-CoV-2. A de-identified subject ID, COVID-19 status, age in years and sex were almost always included in the sample metadata.

CDR3 length: 15 amino acids, cysteine to phenylalanine. The CDR3 DNA has 45 bases and is translated from base 1. V drops 3 bases and J drops 2 bases, leaving 8 bases in between. CDR1 is given as SGHVS and CDR2 as FQNEAQ, both from the germline V gene. On this clone: The antigen it binds to is not known. Base quality data are lacking; no much larger clone is found one base away.

TCRbeta CDR3 regions were amplified from genomic DNA using the immunoSEQ Assay, a bias-controlled multiplex PCR. Processing in the source paper ran as follows. The number of nucleated cells in each sample was estimated from the amplification of reference gene primers within the assay. Sequence reads were collapsed and filtered to measure the absolute abundance of every unique TCRbeta CDR3 rearrangement. Productive Simpson clonality was computed per sample as the square root of Simpson's diversity index over productive rearrangements. The immuneACCESS repertoire file appears here via TCRdb, limited to in-frame rearrangements. These files lack a portion of the clones; in checked studies, under half of the deficit traces to unresolved V genes, and the cause of the others is not known. That table supplies the V and J calls and clone size; D and trimming were determined from the DNA. Within this sample are under 250,000 clones, with approximately 90% of them counted one time only. Together, the top ten hold under 4% of the sample.

Study-wide conclusions, independent of this receptor: Clinical and demographic metadata were provided uncurated, with the amount varying by source and participant.

In the prospective study, participants were about 18 to 95 years old, resided in about two dozen geographic areas of the United States, and were enrolled through a virtual design. Cohort assignment in the prospective study relied on participant-reported clinical history from a screening survey and a study questionnaire. In the prospective study, whole blood, serum and a nasopharyngeal or oropharyngeal swab were collected from each participant by mobile phlebotomists. Additional blood draws and questionnaires over an approximately two-month period could optionally be provided by prospective study participants. Before DNA extraction, blood samples from the prospective study were shipped at room temperature or frozen.

The V and J genes are TRBV7-8 and TRBJ1-6; the D segment could be TRBD1, given 6 matching bases. Sequencing was carried out using PBMCs or T cells enriched from blood (not recorded which). The TCR originated in a woman under 30 in a cohort exposed to, infected with or recovered from COVID-19 (not recorded which). The DNA sequence reads TGTGCCAGCAGCTTCAGGGACACCTATAATTCACCCCTCCACTTT. Translated, this is CASSFRDTYNSPLHF.